A single sample is the source of the 3 T cell receptor beta chains below, sequenced in a study of OX40 agonist ivuxolimab in advanced cancers. The method behind the library was the immunoSEQ multiplex PCR assay. The table was pulled from immuneACCESS by TCRdb, which kept in-frame rearrangements only. Such tables lose some clones; where checked, under half of the loss comes from unresolved V genes, and the rest has no known cause. This sample holds about 45,000 clones; 84% were observed only once. Approximately 15% of the sample rests with the top ten. Sequencing used CD4+ or CD8+ T cells sorted from blood, obtained in a trial of the OX40 agonist ivuxolimab. Source of these receptors: an adult with an advanced solid tumor such as melanoma, head and neck, liver or kidney cancer.

The chain couples TRBV30 to TRBJ1-6; D gene unclear. V gave up 3 bases and J gave up 10 bases, with 10 bases separating them. The CDR3 extends over 12 amino acids. The V gene's germline CDR1 is GTSNPN and CDR2 SVGIG (reference sequence). The CDR3 region has the DNA TGTGCCTGGAGGGTATACGGGTCACCCCTCCACTTT. Translated, it gives CAWRVYGSPLHF.

The chain combines TRBV10-3 with TRBJ1-2; D not resolved. CDR3 length: 14 amino acids. Per the germline V gene, CDR1 is ENHRY and CDR2 is SYGVKD. The V end lost 0 bases, the J end lost 4 bases, and 9 bases lay between the germline ends. CDR3 sequence (DNA): TGTGCCATCAGTGAGTCCCCTCGTTTCTATGGCTACACCTTC. Amino acid sequence: CAISESPRFYGYTF.

V and J are TRBV27 and TRBJ2-3; 10 positions agree with TRBD2. The CDR3 spans 14 residues. Trimming took 5 bases from V and 4 from J; bases not matched to a gene: 3. CDR1 is MNHEY and CDR2 is SMNVEV in the germline V gene (reference sequence). CDR3 bases: TGTGCCAGCAGTCTACTAGCGGGGTCAGATACGCAGTATTTT. Protein: CASSLLAGSDTQYF.